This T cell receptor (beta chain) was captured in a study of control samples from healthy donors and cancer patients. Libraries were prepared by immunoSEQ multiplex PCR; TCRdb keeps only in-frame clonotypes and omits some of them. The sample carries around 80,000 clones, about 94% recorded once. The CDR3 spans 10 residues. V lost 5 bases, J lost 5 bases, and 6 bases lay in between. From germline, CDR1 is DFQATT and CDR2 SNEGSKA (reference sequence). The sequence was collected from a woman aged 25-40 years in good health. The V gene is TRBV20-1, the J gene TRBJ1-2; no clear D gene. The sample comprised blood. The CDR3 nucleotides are TGCAGTGCTTTCGGGTATGGCTACACCTTC. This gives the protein CSAFGYGYTF.